The T cell receptor (beta chain) under discussion was sequenced for a study of cytomegalovirus exposure and HLA in healthy donors. Primers included in the PCR were 60 Vbeta and 13 Jbeta primers. The protocol was immunoSEQ multiplex PCR, while the TCRdb copy is restricted to in-frame clones and leaves out a portion. The sample holds over 90,000 clones; just under 70% are singletons and the top ten take roughly 16%. This CDR3 contains 15 residues. Germline V gene data show CDR1 as MNHNS and CDR2 as SASEGT. Note on this clone: The target antigen is unknown.

The study, taken as a whole, reports: Cytomegalovirus-associated status was assigned to about 160 TCR beta chains. A later look showed TCR association rates differing by HLA locus, highest for DRB1 and lowest for HLA-C. As was reported, the classifier diagnosed cytomegalovirus status with high specificity and sensitivity.

Sequencing used PBMCs. The rearrangement uses TRBV6-1 and TRBJ1-4; 9 bases line up with TRBD1. The clonotype was recovered from a woman in her 50s in good health and CMV-seropositive. The CDR3 loop is CASTGGSGTNEKLFF. The CDR3 DNA is TGTGCGAGTACAGGGGGCTCAGGGACTAATGAAAAACTGTTTTTT.